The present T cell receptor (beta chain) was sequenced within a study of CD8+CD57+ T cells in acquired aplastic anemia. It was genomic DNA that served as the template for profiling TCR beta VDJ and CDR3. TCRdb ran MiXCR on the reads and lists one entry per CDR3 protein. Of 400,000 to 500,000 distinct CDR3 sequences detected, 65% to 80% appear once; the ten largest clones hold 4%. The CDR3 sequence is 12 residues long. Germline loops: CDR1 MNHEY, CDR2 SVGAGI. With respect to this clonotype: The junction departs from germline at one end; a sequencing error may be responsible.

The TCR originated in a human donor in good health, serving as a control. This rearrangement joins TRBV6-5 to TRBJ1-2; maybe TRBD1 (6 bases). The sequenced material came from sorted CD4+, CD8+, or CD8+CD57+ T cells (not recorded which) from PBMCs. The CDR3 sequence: CASAGADYGHTF. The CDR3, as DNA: TGTGCCAGCGCGGGGGCTGACTATGGCCACACCTTC.